The 30 T cell receptor beta chains below were found in one sample sequenced in a study of cytomegalovirus exposure and HLA in healthy donors. A multiplex PCR was run with 60 Vbeta primers and 13 Jbeta primers. Sequenced by immunoSEQ multiplex PCR; TCRdb stores in-frame clones only, minus some. In the table there are under 200,000 clones, around three quarters of which are singletons. The sequenced sample was PBMCs. The receptors were sampled from a man aged 40-55 years in good health and CMV-seronegative.

V gene TRBV27 combines with J gene TRBJ2-2, with D unresolved. The CDR3 consists of 16 residues. Germline V gene sequence: CDR1 MNHEY, CDR2 SMNVEV (reference sequence). The V gene lost 1 base and the J gene lost 5 bases, with 14 bases spanning the gap. CDR3: CASSLWAPQATGELFF. The CDR3 bases are TGTGCCAGCAGTTTATGGGCGCCCCAGGCAACCGGGGAGCTGTTTTTT.

V usage is TRBV6-6 and J usage is TRBJ1-1; D remains unclear. CDR1 and CDR2 (germline): MNHNY, SVGAGI (reference sequence). The V end lost 4 bases, the J end lost 11 bases, and 11 bases lay between the germline ends. The CDR3 runs 11 residues. CDR3 coding DNA: TGTGCCAGCAGTTTCGGGTCTAGGGCTTTCTTT. Its protein product is CASSFGSRAFF.

The CDR3, as DNA: TGTGCCAGCAGTACAGGGTCGGTTCTCTACGAGCAGTACTTC. It is translated as CASSTGSVLYEQYF. The chain employs TRBV6-1 and TRBJ2-7, with D tentatively TRBD1 (6 bases). The CDR3 sequence is 14 residues long. Deletions cut 5 bases from V and 3 bases from J, with 14 bases between. Germline V CDR1 and CDR2: MNHNS, SASEGT.

This clone has more than one count but fewer than ten. This chain uses TRBV21-1 with TRBJ1-4; TRBD1, the D gene given by the table, was not confirmed from the DNA. TRBV21-1 is marked as a pseudogene. CDR3 length: 14 residues. CDR3 bases: TGTGCCAGCAGCAACCGGGACAGGGGGGAAAAACTGTTTTTT. This gives the protein CASSNRDRGEKLFF.

The chain recombines TRBV7-3 with TRBJ2-5, with TRBD2 matching 8 bases. Germline lookup yields CDR1 SGHTA and CDR2 FQGTGA. The CDR3 extends over 15 amino acids. The V segment lost 0 bases and the J segment 5 bases; nucleotides outside the gene matches: 5. CDR3 nucleotides: TGTGCCAGCAGCTTAACTGGGACTAGGGGTGAGACCCAGTACTTC. Amino acids: CASSLTGTRGETQYF.

The CDR3 DNA reads TGTGCCAGCAGCGTAGGTAGTAACTATGGCTACACCTTC. Its protein product is CASSVGSNYGYTF. The chain employs TRBV7-2 and TRBJ1-2; D is undetermined. V lost 5 bases and J lost 1, with 8 bases in between. Germline assignment: CDR1 SGHTA and CDR2 FQGNSA. The CDR3 runs to 13 residues.

The chain couples TRBV27 to TRBJ2-5; 7 bases are a match to TRBD2. The assigned J gene may be wrong: the sequence end matches TRBJ2-7 better. Germline lookup yields CDR1 MNHEY and CDR2 SMNVEV (reference sequence). The CDR3 covers 13 residues. CDR3 loop: CASRTSETYEQYF. Written as DNA, the CDR3 is TGTGCCAGCAGAACTAGCGAGACCTACGAGCAGTACTTC.

This chain uses TRBV6-5 with TRBJ1-1, with D perhaps matching TRBD1 (5 bases). Germline loops: CDR1 MNHEY, CDR2 SVGAGI. The ends were cut back, 5 bases at V and 5 bases at J, with 15 bases in the middle. The CDR3 runs 14 residues. The CDR3 protein is CASSTSQVGTEAFF. The CDR3 DNA reads as TGTGCCAGCAGTACCTCACAGGTGGGGACTGAAGCTTTCTTT.

The table lists this clone with a count of one. The chain has TRBV7-9 and TRBJ2-5; 13 bases map to TRBD2. With V trimmed by 5 bases and J by 5 bases, 8 bases remained unmatched. The CDR3 is 16 amino acids. Germline lookup yields CDR1 SEHNR and CDR2 FQNEAQ (reference sequence). CDR3 DNA sequence: TGTGCCAGCAGCCGACGACTAGCGGGGGGCCGGGAGACCCAGTACTTC. Residues: CASSRRLAGGRETQYF.

The chain combines TRBV2 with TRBJ1-4; D is unclear. Germline-derived CDR1 and CDR2 are SNHLY and FYNNEI. This CDR3 is built from 12 residues. Trimming removed 6 bases at V and 8 bases at J, with 10 bases between. Written as DNA, the CDR3 is TGTGCCAGCAGCGACGGGAGGGAAAAACTGTTTTTT. Its protein is CASSDGREKLFF.

The table lists this clone with a few counts. The J gene is TRBJ1-1, the V gene TRBV10-3; D unresolved. The CDR3 spans 12 residues. CDR1 and CDR2 from the germline V gene are ENHRY and SYGVKD. V shed 0 bases and J shed 10 bases, with 9 bases lying between them. The CDR3 here is CAISESKSGAFF. The CDR3 coding sequence is TGTGCCATCAGTGAGTCTAAATCCGGAGCTTTCTTT.

The chain is built from TRBV5-6 and TRBJ2-1; a weak D match, TRBD2 (5 bases). This CDR3 comprises 16 residues. Germline CDR1 is SGHDT and CDR2 is YYEEEE. Trimming took 1 base from V and 8 from J, leaving 19 bases between them. CDR3 in DNA: TGTGCCAGCAGCTTGTCTGGACTCTCTGTCTTGGATGAGCAGTTCTTC. Encoded protein: CASSLSGLSVLDEQFF. Using reference TRBV5-6 and TRBJ2-1 for the parts outside the CDR3, the full variable domain is DAGVTQSPTHLIKTRGQQVTLRCSPKSGHDTVSWYQQALGQGPQFIFQYYEEEERQRGNFPDRFSGHQFPNYSSELNVNALLLGDSALYLCASSLSGLSVLDEQFFGPGTRLTVL.

This clone was recorded a few times. The rearrangement joins TRBV9 to TRBJ2-2, with 8 bases matching TRBD1. V lost 4 bases and J lost 1; bases outside the gene matches: 6. This CDR3 is built from 16 residues. In germline, CDR1 is SGDLS, CDR2 YYNGEE. CDR3 sequence: CASSPEGTGNTGELFF. The CDR3 DNA reads TGTGCCAGCAGCCCCGAGGGGACAGGGAACACCGGGGAGCTGTTTTTT.

This clone was counted a few times. The rearrangement joins TRBV23-1 to TRBJ2-7; TRBD2 is a possible D gene (5 bases). TRBV23-1 is annotated as an ORF whose role is uncertain. The CDR3 sequence is 11 residues long. Trimming removed 5 bases from V and 9 bases from J, with 11 bases in between. The CDR3: CASSRSGGQYF. The CDR3 region has the DNA TGCGCCAGCAGTAGATCAGGAGGGCAGTACTTC.

This clone was counted a few times. This sequence joins TRBV29-1 and TRBJ2-1, with 7 bases fitting TRBD1. Germline-derived CDR1 and CDR2 are SQVTM and ANQGSEA. CDR3 length: 14 amino acids. V lost 1 base to trimming and J lost 6 bases; unmatched junction nucleotides: 6. The CDR3 DNA is TGCAGCGTTGAAGCGCGACAGGGCCTCAATGAGCAGTTCTTC. Its protein product is CSVEARQGLNEQFF.

The chain is built from TRBV19 and TRBJ1-6; a possible D gene is TRBD1 (5 bases). Trimming removed 4 bases at V and 0 bases at J, with 10 bases between. The V gene's germline CDR1 is LNHDA and CDR2 SQIVND (reference sequence). The CDR3 contains 16 residues. The CDR3 region is CASSKTAISYNSPLHF. In DNA, the CDR3 is TGTGCCAGTAGTAAGACAGCTATCTCCTATAATTCACCCCTCCACTTT.

V gene TRBV27 combines with J gene TRBJ2-5; D gene uncertain. This CDR3 has 13 amino acids. Germline loops: CDR1 MNHEY, CDR2 SMNVEV (reference sequence). V was trimmed by 2 bases and J by 10 bases, leaving 14 bases between them. The CDR3 region has the DNA TGTGCCAGCAGTTTAAGGCGCACAGAAATCCAGTACTTC. As protein: CASSLRRTEIQYF.

The chain uses TRBV7-2 and TRBJ2-7; D is perhaps TRBD1 (5 bases). Germline V gene sequence: CDR1 SGHTA, CDR2 FQGNSA. The V end was cut by 1 base, the J end by 5 bases, with 15 bases between. This CDR3 contains 15 residues. The CDR3 region has the DNA TGTGCCAGCAGCTTAGGGATAGGGGCCCTCAACGAGCAGTACTTC. Translating it yields CASSLGIGALNEQYF. Full variable domain (remainder filled in from reference TRBV7-2 and TRBJ2-7): GAGVSQSPSNKVTEKGKDVELRCDPISGHTALYWYRQSLGQGLEFLIYFQGNSAPDKSGLPSDRFSAERTGGSVSTLTIQRTQQEDSAVYLCASSLGIGALNEQYFGPGTRLTVT.

V usage is TRBV5-5 and J usage is TRBJ1-3; 7 bases fit TRBD1. V lost 4 bases and J lost 3; bases outside the gene matches: 4. This CDR3 spans 14 amino acids. CDR1 and CDR2 from the germline V gene are SGHKS and YYEKEE (reference sequence). The CDR3, as DNA: TGTGCCAGCAGCGTCACAGGGGTTGGAAACACCATATATTTT. As protein: CASSVTGVGNTIYF. Complete variable domain (other parts from reference TRBV5-5 and TRBJ1-3): DAGVTQSPTHLIKTRGQQVTLRCSPISGHKSVSWYQQVLGQGPQFIFQYYEKEERGRGNFPDRFSARQFPNYSSELNVNALLLGDSALYLCASSVTGVGNTIYFGEGSWLTVV.

This clone has only one observation. The chain links TRBV7-3 to TRBJ2-5; D is uncertain. The CDR3 runs to 14 residues. With 1 base removed from V and 6 bases from J, the gap between germline ends came to 12 bases. Germline CDR1 and CDR2: SGHTA and FQGTGA. The CDR3 protein is CASSLNPGRKTQYF. The CDR3 DNA follows: TGTGCCAGCAGCTTAAACCCGGGTAGGAAGACCCAGTACTTC.

This clone occurred a few times. This chain's CDR3 is CASSRQATYEQYF. DNA of the CDR3: TGTGCCAGCAGCCGCCAGGCGACCTACGAGCAGTACTTC. The chain combines TRBV7-2 with TRBJ2-7, with unresolved D. The CDR3 has 13 amino acids. With 5 bases removed from V and 2 bases from J, the gap between germline ends came to 10 bases. The V gene's germline CDR1 is SGHTA and CDR2 FQGNSA. The full variable domain, in which reference TRBV7-2 and TRBJ2-7 provide the parts outside the CDR3, is GAGVSQSPSNKVTEKGKDVELRCDPISGHTALYWYRQSLGQGLEFLIYFQGNSAPDKSGLPSDRFSAERTGGSVSTLTIQRTQQEDSAVYLCASSRQATYEQYFGPGTRLTVT.

The V gene is TRBV6-1, the J gene TRBJ2-5; TRBD2 matches 10 bases. The DNA end favors TRBJ2-7, so the J call may be wrong. Germline loops: CDR1 MNHNS, CDR2 SASEGT. The CDR3 sequence is 15 residues long. The CDR3 DNA reads as TGTGCCAGCAGGATAGCGGGGGGCAGCTCCTACGAGCAGTACTTC. It yields the protein CASRIAGGSSYEQYF.

The rearrangement links TRBV27 to TRBJ2-7; D gene uncertain. Trimming removed 2 bases from V and 3 bases from J, with 11 bases in between. The CDR3 length is 14 residues. Germline-derived CDR1 and CDR2 are MNHEY and SMNVEV (reference sequence). The CDR3 coding sequence is TGTGCCAGCAGTTTAAATGGCCGACTCTACGAGCAGTACTTC. Translating gives CASSLNGRLYEQYF.

In this sample, this clone turned up a few times. The chain combines TRBV7-9 with TRBJ2-1, with TRBD1 as a possible D gene (5 bases). This CDR3 region has 12 residues. Germline CDR1 and CDR2: SEHNR and FQNEAQ (reference sequence). V was trimmed by 6 bases and J by 9 bases, leaving 12 bases between them. The chain's CDR3 is CASSGARPEQFF. CDR3 bases: TGTGCCAGCAGTGGGGCTCGCCCTGAGCAGTTCTTC.

This clone was seen a single time. The chain combines TRBV5-1 with TRBJ1-2; TRBD1 might be the D (5 bases). This CDR3 is built from 12 residues. Germline-derived CDR1 and CDR2 are SGHRS and YFSETQ. Deletions cut 4 bases from V and 5 bases from J, with 9 bases between. In DNA, the CDR3 is TGCGCCAGCAGCATGGGGACTTATGGCTACACCTTC. Translating gives CASSMGTYGYTF.

The sample holds a few counts of this clone. The rearrangement uses TRBV5-4 and TRBJ1-4; D is unresolved. The germline gives CDR1 SGHNT, CDR2 YYREEE (reference sequence). V lost 4 bases, J lost 8 bases, and 15 bases lay in between. The CDR3 spans 14 residues. The CDR3 loop reads CASSLGIRGEKLFF. The CDR3 region has the DNA TGTGCCAGCAGCCTGGGGATCCGAGGGGAAAAACTGTTTTTT.

The chain recombines TRBV6-5 with TRBJ2-2; TRBD1 matches at 11 bases. Germline values: CDR1 MNHEY, CDR2 SVGAGI. The V gene end was trimmed by 10 bases and the J gene end by 4 bases; junction bases not matched to a gene: 8. The CDR3 extends over 15 amino acids. The CDR3 coding sequence is TGTGCCACCTTTACCGGGACAGGGGGCACCGGGGAGCTGTTTTTT. As protein: CATFTGTGGTGELFF.

This clone appeared a single time. The V call is TRBV19, the J call TRBJ2-5, with TRBD2 as a possible D gene (5 bases). Germline V gives CDR1 LNHDA, CDR2 SQIVND (reference sequence). The CDR3 contains 15 residues. The germline V and J ends were trimmed by 0 bases and 0 bases, with 8 bases remaining between them. CDR3 loop: CASSIDSGNQETQYF. DNA for the CDR3: TGTGCCAGTAGTATAGATTCGGGGAACCAAGAGACCCAGTACTTC.

The V and J genes are TRBV6-6 and TRBJ1-3; no clear D. The germline CDR1 and CDR2 sequences are MNHNY and SVGAGI (reference sequence). This CDR3 is 13 amino acids long. V was cut by 4 bases and J by 1 base, with 5 bases left in between. CDR3 bases: TGTGCCAGCAGTTTCGGGTCTGGAAACACCATATATTTT. Protein sequence: CASSFGSGNTIYF.

The chain recombines TRBV11-3 with TRBJ1-2, with D hard to call. Trimming removed 3 bases from V and 5 bases from J, with 7 bases in between. Per germline, CDR1 SGHNT and CDR2 YENEEA. The CDR3 extends over 12 amino acids. DNA of the CDR3: TGTGCCAGCAGCTTTCCCCGGTATGGCTACACCTTC. Protein: CASSFPRYGYTF.